This T cell receptor beta chain was documented in a study of blood T cell repertoires in COVID-19. The method was immunoSEQ multiplex PCR; TCRdb's version includes in-frame clones alone and lacks a portion of them. The sample gives nearly 95,000 clones, around 67% of which show up once; approximately 4.1% is in the top ten. Germline V CDR1 and CDR2: SGHRS, YFSETQ. The germline V and J ends were trimmed by 4 bases and 8 bases, with 12 bases remaining between them. The CDR3 has 12 residues. The chain recombines TRBV5-1 with TRBJ1-1; D is unclear. The sequenced sample consisted of peripheral blood. This sequence originates from a man aged 70 or older with COVID-19, enrolled during active disease. The CDR3 coding sequence is TGCGCCAGCAGCGAAGGTGCGGGGGAAGCTTTCTTT. It codes for CASSEGAGEAFF.